These 23 T cell receptor beta chains came from one sample sequenced in a study of T-cell reconstitution after alpha-beta-depleted transplantation in children. Study-wide results and caveats: A year post-transplant, T-cell counts and diversity derived mostly from newly produced T cells.

Their antigen targets remain unknown. Unique molecular identifiers were incorporated when the TCRbeta library was constructed. Via MiXCR, TCRdb re-called the PCR reads, giving one row per CDR3 protein. The sample shows about 300,000 distinct CDR3 sequences, over 7% of them seen only once. The sequencing here drew on peripheral blood, taken 360 days after TCRalphabeta/CD19-depleted stem cell transplant. The receptor set was obtained from a female patient aged 2-10 years who had a stem cell transplant for Fanconi anemia, so the T cells may come from the graft donor.

In this sample, this clonotype turned up many times. The chain combines TRBV7-2 with TRBJ2-3; 10 bases are shared with TRBD2. This CDR3 comprises 17 residues. The V segment lost 5 bases and the J segment 3 bases; nucleotides outside the gene matches: 11. Germline V gene lookup returns CDR1 SGHTA and CDR2 FQGNSA. The CDR3 bases are TGTGCCAGCAGCCGCCCATCTAGCGGGGGAGTTACAGATACGCAGTATTTT. This codes for CASSRPSSGGVTDTQYF.

Many counts were recorded for this clonotype. CDR3 coding DNA: TGCGCCAGCAGCTTGGCATTGGACAGGGACGAGCAGTACTTC. This sequence encodes CASSLALDRDEQYF. This chain links TRBV5-1 with TRBJ2-7; 8 bases match TRBD1. The length of the CDR3 is 14 residues. The germline CDR1 and CDR2 sequences are SGHRS and YFSETQ. Trimming removed 0 bases from V and 5 bases from J; junction bases left unmatched: 4.

The V and J genes are TRBV9 and TRBJ2-7; D is unclear. The germline CDR1 and CDR2 sequences are SGDLS and YYNGEE. The CDR3 covers 11 residues. V shed 4 bases and J shed 11 bases, with 13 bases lying between them. The CDR3 sequence: CASSSWATKYF. The CDR3 DNA reads as TGTGCCAGCAGCTCCTGGGCTACTAAGTACTTC.

At least ten counts were recorded for this clonotype. This chain joins TRBV25-1 and TRBJ2-1; D may match TRBD1 or TRBD2 (5 bases each). The length of the CDR3 is 14 residues. V lost 1 base to trimming and J lost 10 bases, with 14 bases between them. From germline, CDR1 is MGHDK and CDR2 SYGVNS. The CDR3 DNA reads TGTGCCAGCAGTGAATTAGTGGGGGTCGACGAGCAGTTCTTC. Translated: CASSELVGVDEQFF.

The sample holds many counts of this clonotype. V gene TRBV12-3 or TRBV12-4 combines with J gene TRBJ2-1; D might be TRBD2 (6 bases). Trimming cost V 6 bases and J 5 bases, with 17 bases left between them. The CDR3 runs 15 residues. In nucleotides, the CDR3 is TGTGCCAGCAGCCCCGGCGGGAAACCCCACAATGAGCAGTTCTTC. Translation gives CASSPGGKPHNEQFF.

This clonotype was detected ten times or more. V and J are TRBV3-1 and TRBJ2-1, with a tentative D call TRBD1 (5 bases). Looked up from germline, CDR1 is LGHDT and CDR2 is YNNKEL (reference sequence). This CDR3 has 13 amino acids. The V and J ends lost 0 bases and 10 bases respectively, with 10 bases between them. CDR3 amino acids: CASSQEGVREQFF. In DNA, the CDR3 is TGTGCCAGCAGCCAAGAAGGGGTAAGAGAGCAGTTCTTC.

As for this clonotype: The junction does not match germline at one end; this may be a read error. The chain couples TRBV11-3 to TRBJ2-1; possible D gene TRBD2, 6 bases. Germline CDR1 is SGHNT and CDR2 is YENEEA. This CDR3 has 15 amino acids. CDR3 bases: TGTGCCAGCAGCTTGGGGAGGAGCTCCTACATTGAGCAGTTCTTC. Residues: CASSLGRSSYIEQFF.

This clonotype was detected many times. This chain links TRBV20-1 with TRBJ2-5, with 9 positions matching TRBD2. The CDR3 is 13 amino acids. The V segment lost 6 bases and the J segment 4 bases; nucleotides outside the gene matches: 6. The germline V gene has CDR1 DFQATT and CDR2 SNEGSKA (reference sequence). This chain's CDR3 is CSADGTSRETQYF. CDR3 nucleotides: TGCAGTGCGGACGGGACTAGCAGAGAGACCCAGTACTTC.

This clonotype was observed a handful of times. This chain links TRBV5-1 with TRBJ1-1; 7 bases agree with TRBD1. This CDR3 has 15 residues. Germline V gene lookup returns CDR1 SGHRS and CDR2 YFSETQ. The ends lost 6 bases at V and 1 base at J; junction bases unmatched: 9. As DNA, the CDR3 is TGCGCCAGCACAACTGCGACAGGGTGGAACACTGAAGCTTTCTTT. It is translated as CASTTATGWNTEAFF.

This clonotype has ten or more counts. This chain links TRBV11-3 with TRBJ2-1; 8 bases match TRBD2. This CDR3 is built from 15 residues. Germline values: CDR1 SGHNT, CDR2 YENEEA. Trimming at V came to 4 bases and at J to 6 bases, leaving 8 bases not matched to a gene. DNA for the CDR3: TGTGCCAGCAGCTCCGGGACTAGTGGGTTCAATGAGCAGTTCTTC. Encoded protein: CASSSGTSGFNEQFF.

V usage is TRBV7-3 and J usage is TRBJ2-2; the match to TRBD2 covers 12 bases. The germline V gene encodes CDR1 SGHTA and CDR2 FQGTGA. J was trimmed by 0 bases and V by 5 bases; bases with no gene match: 10. The length of the CDR3 is 19 residues. In DNA form, the CDR3 reads TGTGCCAGCAGCCCACTAGGACTAGCGGGATGGCCGAACACCGGGGAGCTGTTTTTT. Encoded protein: CASSPLGLAGWPNTGELFF. The full variable domain, with the rest looked up from reference TRBV7-3 and TRBJ2-2, is GAGVSQTPSNKVTEKGKYVELRCDPISGHTALYWYRQSLGQGPEFLIYFQGTGAADDSGLPNDRFFAVRPEGSVSTLKIQRTERGDSAVYLCASSPLGLAGWPNTGELFFGEGSRLTVL.

This clonotype was seen at least ten times. The chain combines TRBV2 with TRBJ2-3; TRBD1 aligns across 11 bases. V shed 3 bases, J shed 4 bases, and the junction held 3 bases outside the gene matches. The CDR3 is made up of 15 amino acids. Germline assignment: CDR1 SNHLY and CDR2 FYNNEI. The DNA for the CDR3 is TGTGCCAGCAGTGATTGGGACAGGGGGGCAGATACGCAGTATTTT. As protein: CASSDWDRGADTQYF.

Only a few counts were recorded for this clonotype. V is TRBV18 and J is TRBJ2-5; TRBD1 aligns across 7 bases. CDR1 KGHSH and CDR2 LQKENI come from the germline V gene. The CDR3 runs to 15 residues. V gave up 3 bases and J gave up 3 bases; unmatched junction bases: 7. The CDR3 protein is CASSPRGQLKETQYF. The CDR3 DNA follows: TGTGCCAGCTCACCCAGGGGACAGCTTAAAGAGACCCAGTACTTC.

A few counts support this clonotype. The chain has TRBV28 and TRBJ1-1, with D possibly being TRBD1 (5 bases). V was pared by 1 base and J by 7 bases, with 10 bases between. Germline V gene data show CDR1 as MDHEN and CDR2 as SYDVKM. This CDR3 comprises 13 residues. CDR3 amino acids: CASSLLGRIEAFF. The CDR3 DNA reads as TGTGCCAGCAGTTTATTGGGGCGAATTGAAGCTTTCTTT.

The table lists this clonotype with many counts. The chain has TRBV11-2 and TRBJ2-2; 7 bases agree with TRBD1. Per the germline V gene, CDR1 is SGHAT and CDR2 is FQNNGV. V lost 5 bases to trimming and J lost 2 bases; unmatched junction nucleotides: 5. The CDR3 is 15 residues long. CDR3: CASSGRGSNTGELFF. The DNA of the CDR3 is TGTGCCAGCAGCGGCAGGGGGAGTAACACCGGGGAGCTGTTTTTT.

This clonotype came up many times. This chain connects TRBV4-3 to TRBJ1-4; TRBD1 matches 9 bases. CDR3 length: 14 residues. J was trimmed by 6 bases and V by 1 base; bases with no gene match: 0. Germline CDR1 is LGHNA and CDR2 is YSLEER. The CDR3: CASSQGDRDEKLFF. CDR3 nucleotides: TGCGCCAGCAGCCAAGGGGACAGGGATGAAAAACTGTTTTTT.

The V and J genes are TRBV2 and TRBJ1-5; perhaps TRBD1 as D (6 bases). Germline V gene sequence: CDR1 SNHLY, CDR2 FYNNEI. Trimming stripped 6 bases from V and 7 bases from J, with 13 bases between. The CDR3 extends over 13 amino acids. CDR3 in DNA: TGTGCCAGCAGAGCACAGGGAGGACAGCCCCAGCATTTT. Its protein product is CASRAQGGQPQHF.

This chain links TRBV14 with TRBJ2-5; TRBD2 might be the D (6 bases). Germline loops: CDR1 SGHDN, CDR2 FVKESK. With 1 base removed from V and 3 bases from J, the gap between germline ends came to 9 bases. CDR3 size: 14 residues. CDR3 nucleotides: TGTGCCAGCAGCCAAGCGGGACTTAAAGAGACCCAGTACTTC. Protein sequence: CASSQAGLKETQYF.

Many counts were recorded for this clonotype. The chain recombines TRBV5-1 with TRBJ2-1, with a weak D call TRBD1 (6 bases). Trimming pared 0 bases from V and 8 bases from J, leaving 12 bases between. CDR1 SGHRS and CDR2 YFSETQ come from the germline V gene. This CDR3 has 14 amino acids. DNA for the CDR3: TGCGCCAGCAGCTTGGCAGGGGTTGGCGATGAGCAGTTCTTC. It yields the protein CASSLAGVGDEQFF.

This clonotype was observed a few times. This rearrangement joins TRBV20-1 to TRBJ1-1; D gene uncertain. The CDR3 has 12 residues. Looked up from germline, CDR1 is DFQATT and CDR2 is SNEGSKA (reference sequence). Trimming stripped 4 bases from V and 4 bases from J, with 10 bases between. The CDR3 DNA is TGCAGTGCTAATCAGTTGGTCACTGAAGCTTTCTTT. This sequence encodes CSANQLVTEAFF.

V is TRBV9 and J is TRBJ2-1, with 11 bases identical to TRBD1. The CDR3 extends over 16 amino acids. Germline V gene lookup returns CDR1 SGDLS and CDR2 YYNGEE. With 1 base clipped from V and 3 bases from J, the junction kept 3 bases outside the gene matches. In nucleotides, the CDR3 is TGTGCCAGCAGCGTACAAGGGACAGGGGGCTACAATGAGCAGTTCTTC. Translating gives CASSVQGTGGYNEQFF.

This clonotype has at least ten counts. The chain has TRBV20-1 and TRBJ1-2, with D possibly TRBD1 on 6 matching bases. V shed 7 bases and J shed 4 bases, with 13 bases lying between them. The CDR3 has 12 amino acids. Germline CDR1 DFQATT, CDR2 SNEGSKA (reference sequence). DNA of the CDR3: TGCAGTGTGCCGGGACACCTCTATGGCTACACCTTC. It is translated as CSVPGHLYGYTF.

CDR3 bases: TGTGCCATCAGTGAGGAGGGCACCTACGAGCAGTACTTC. It encodes CAISEEGTYEQYF. The chain is built from TRBV10-3 and TRBJ2-7, with TRBD2 as a possible D gene (5 bases). The germline V gene encodes CDR1 ENHRY and CDR2 SYGVKD. The germline V and J ends were trimmed by 2 bases and 2 bases, with 7 bases remaining between them. The CDR3 covers 13 residues.